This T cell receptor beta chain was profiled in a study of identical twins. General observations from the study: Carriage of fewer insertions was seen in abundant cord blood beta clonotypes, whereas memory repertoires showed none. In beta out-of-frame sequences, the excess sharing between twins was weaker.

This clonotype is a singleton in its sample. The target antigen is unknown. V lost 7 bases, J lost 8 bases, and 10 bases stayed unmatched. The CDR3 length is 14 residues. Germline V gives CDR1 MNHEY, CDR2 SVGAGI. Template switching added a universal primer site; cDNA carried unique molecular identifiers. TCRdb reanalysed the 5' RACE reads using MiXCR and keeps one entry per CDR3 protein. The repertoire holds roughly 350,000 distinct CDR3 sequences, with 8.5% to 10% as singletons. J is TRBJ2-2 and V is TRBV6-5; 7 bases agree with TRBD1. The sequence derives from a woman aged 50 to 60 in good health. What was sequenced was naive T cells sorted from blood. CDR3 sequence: CASKRTGTAGELFF. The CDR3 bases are TGTGCCAGCAAGCGGACAGGAACGGCTGGGGAGCTGTTTTTT.